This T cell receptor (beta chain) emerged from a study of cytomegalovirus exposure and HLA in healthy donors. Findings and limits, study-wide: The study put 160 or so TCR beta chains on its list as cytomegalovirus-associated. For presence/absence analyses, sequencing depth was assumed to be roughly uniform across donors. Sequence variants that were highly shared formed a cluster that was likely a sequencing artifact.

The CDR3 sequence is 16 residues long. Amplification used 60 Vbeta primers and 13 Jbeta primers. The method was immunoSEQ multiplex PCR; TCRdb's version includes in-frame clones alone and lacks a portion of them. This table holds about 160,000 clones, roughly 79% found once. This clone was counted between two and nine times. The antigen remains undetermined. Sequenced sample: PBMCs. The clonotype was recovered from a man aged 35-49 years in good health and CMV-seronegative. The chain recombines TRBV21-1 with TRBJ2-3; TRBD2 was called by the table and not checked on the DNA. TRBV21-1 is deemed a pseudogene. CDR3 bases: TGTGCCAGCAGCCCCTCCGGAGCATCTAGCACAGATACGCAGTATTTT. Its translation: CASSPSGASSTDTQYF.